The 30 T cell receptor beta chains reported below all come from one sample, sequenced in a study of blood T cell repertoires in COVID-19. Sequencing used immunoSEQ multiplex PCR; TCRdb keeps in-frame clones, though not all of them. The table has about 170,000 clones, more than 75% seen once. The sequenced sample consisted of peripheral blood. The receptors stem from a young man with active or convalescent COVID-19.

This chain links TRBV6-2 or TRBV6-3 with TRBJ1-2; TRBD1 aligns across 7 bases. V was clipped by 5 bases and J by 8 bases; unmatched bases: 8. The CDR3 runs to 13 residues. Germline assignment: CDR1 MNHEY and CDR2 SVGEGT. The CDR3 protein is CASSKDRDRGYTF. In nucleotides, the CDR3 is TGTGCCAGCAGTAAAGACAGGGATCGAGGCTACACCTTC.

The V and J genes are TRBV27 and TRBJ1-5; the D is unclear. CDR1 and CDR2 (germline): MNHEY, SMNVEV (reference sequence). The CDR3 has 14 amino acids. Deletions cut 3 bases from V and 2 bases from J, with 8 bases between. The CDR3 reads CASSFYNGNQPQHF. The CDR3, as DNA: TGTGCCAGCAGTTTCTATAATGGCAATCAGCCCCAGCATTTT.

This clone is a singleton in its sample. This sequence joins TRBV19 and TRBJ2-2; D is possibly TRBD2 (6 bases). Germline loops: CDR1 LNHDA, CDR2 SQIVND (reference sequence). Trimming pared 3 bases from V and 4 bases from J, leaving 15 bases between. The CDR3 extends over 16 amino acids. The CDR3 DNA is TGTGCCAGTAGTATCACGGGGGTGCTGGGCACCGGGGAGCTGTTTTTT. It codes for CASSITGVLGTGELFF.

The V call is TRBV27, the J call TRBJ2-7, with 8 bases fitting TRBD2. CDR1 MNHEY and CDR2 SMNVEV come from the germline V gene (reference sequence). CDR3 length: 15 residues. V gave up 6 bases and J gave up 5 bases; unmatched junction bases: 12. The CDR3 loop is CASSPSGGPGDEQYF. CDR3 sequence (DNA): TGTGCCAGCAGCCCCTCGGGAGGGCCTGGGGACGAGCAGTACTTC.

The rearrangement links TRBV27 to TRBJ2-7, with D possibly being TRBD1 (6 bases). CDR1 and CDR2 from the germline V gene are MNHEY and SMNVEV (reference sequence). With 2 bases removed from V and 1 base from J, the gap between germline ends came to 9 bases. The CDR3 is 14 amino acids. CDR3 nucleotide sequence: TGTGCCAGCAGTTTAAGGGACAAATCCTACGAGCAGTACTTC. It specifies CASSLRDKSYEQYF.

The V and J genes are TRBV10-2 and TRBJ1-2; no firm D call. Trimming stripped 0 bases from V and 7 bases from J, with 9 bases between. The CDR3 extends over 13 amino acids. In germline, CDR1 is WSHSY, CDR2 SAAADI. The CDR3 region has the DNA TGCGCCAGCAGTGAGTCGAGAGGGTTTGGCTACACCTTC. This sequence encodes CASSESRGFGYTF.

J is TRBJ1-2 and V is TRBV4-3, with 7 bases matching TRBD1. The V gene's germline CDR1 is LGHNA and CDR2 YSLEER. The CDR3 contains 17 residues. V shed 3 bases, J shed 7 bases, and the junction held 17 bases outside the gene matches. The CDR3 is CASSHTEGEQGKGGYTF. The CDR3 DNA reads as TGCGCCAGCAGCCACACGGAGGGCGAACAGGGGAAAGGTGGCTACACCTTC.

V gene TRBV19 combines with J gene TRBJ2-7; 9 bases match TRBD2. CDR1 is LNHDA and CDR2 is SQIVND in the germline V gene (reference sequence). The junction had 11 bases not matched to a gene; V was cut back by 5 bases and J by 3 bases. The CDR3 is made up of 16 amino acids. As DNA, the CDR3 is TGTGCCAGTAGTGCAAGCCTGACTAGCGGATTCTACGAGCAGTACTTC. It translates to CASSASLTSGFYEQYF. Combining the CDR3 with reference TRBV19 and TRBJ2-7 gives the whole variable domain DGGITQSPKYLFRKEGQNVTLSCEQNLNHDAMYWYRQDPGQGLRLIYYSQIVNDFQKGDIAEGYSVSREKKESFPLTVTSAQKNPTAFYLCASSASLTSGFYEQYFGPGTRLTVT.

CDR3: CASSVGATSVQETQYF. CDR3 coding DNA: TGTGCCAGCAGCGTAGGGGCGACTAGCGTCCAAGAGACCCAGTACTTC. The chain links TRBV9 to TRBJ2-5; 8 nucleotides line up with TRBD2. The trim removed 0 bases at V and 1 base at J, leaving 5 bases unmatched. From germline, CDR1 is SGDLS and CDR2 YYNGEE. The CDR3 length is 16 residues.

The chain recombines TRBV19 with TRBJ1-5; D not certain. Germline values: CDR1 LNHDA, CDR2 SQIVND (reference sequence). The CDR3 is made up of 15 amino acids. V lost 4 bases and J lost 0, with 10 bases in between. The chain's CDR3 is CASSTPRVSNQPQHF. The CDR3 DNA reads TGTGCCAGTAGTACCCCGCGGGTTAGCAATCAGCCCCAGCATTTT.

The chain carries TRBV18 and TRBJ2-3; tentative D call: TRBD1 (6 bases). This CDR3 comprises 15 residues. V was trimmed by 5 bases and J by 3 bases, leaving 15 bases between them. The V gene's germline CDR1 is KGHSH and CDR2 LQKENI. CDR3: CASSTGHFKTDTQYF. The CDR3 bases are TGTGCCAGCTCAACGGGACACTTTAAAACAGATACGCAGTATTTT.

The CDR3 nucleotides read TGTGCCAGCAGCTTTCCACAGGGGCCCTCCTACAATGAGCAGTTCTTC. Amino acid sequence: CASSFPQGPSYNEQFF. The V call is TRBV5-4, the J call TRBJ2-1, with 7 bases fitting TRBD1. V lost 2 bases, J lost 0 bases, and 5 bases stayed unmatched. Germline V gene sequence: CDR1 SGHNT, CDR2 YYREEE (reference sequence). The CDR3 length is 16 residues.

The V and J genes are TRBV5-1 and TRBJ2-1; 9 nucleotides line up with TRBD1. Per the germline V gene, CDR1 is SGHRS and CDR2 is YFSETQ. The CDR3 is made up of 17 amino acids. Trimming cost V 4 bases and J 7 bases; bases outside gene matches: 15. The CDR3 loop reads CASSKEVPGQGGNEQFF. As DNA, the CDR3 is TGCGCCAGCAGCAAGGAAGTACCGGGACAGGGTGGAAATGAGCAGTTCTTC.

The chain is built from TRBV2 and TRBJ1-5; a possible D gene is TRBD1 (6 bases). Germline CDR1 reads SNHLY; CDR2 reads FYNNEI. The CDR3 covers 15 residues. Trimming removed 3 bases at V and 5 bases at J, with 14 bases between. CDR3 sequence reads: CASSDLHAGDQPQHF. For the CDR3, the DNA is TGTGCCAGCAGTGACCTCCATGCAGGGGATCAGCCCCAGCATTTT.

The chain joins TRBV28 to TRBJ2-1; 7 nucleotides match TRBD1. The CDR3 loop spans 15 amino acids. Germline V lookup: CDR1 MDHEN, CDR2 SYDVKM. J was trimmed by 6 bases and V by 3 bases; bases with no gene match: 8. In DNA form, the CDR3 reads TGTGCCAGCAGTTTCTTACGGACAGGACCCAATGAGCAGTTCTTC. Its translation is CASSFLRTGPNEQFF.

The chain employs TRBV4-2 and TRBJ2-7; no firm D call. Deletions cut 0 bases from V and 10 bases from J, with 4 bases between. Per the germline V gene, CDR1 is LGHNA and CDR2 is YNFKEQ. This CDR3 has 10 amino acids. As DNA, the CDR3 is TGTGCCAGCAGCCAAGATTCACAGTACGTC. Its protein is CASSQDSQYV.

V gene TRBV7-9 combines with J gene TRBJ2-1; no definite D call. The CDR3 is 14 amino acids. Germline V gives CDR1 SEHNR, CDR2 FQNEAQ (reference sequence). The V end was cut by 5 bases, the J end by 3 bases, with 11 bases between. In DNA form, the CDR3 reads TGTGCCAGCAGCCCCACAATCAGCTACAATGAGCAGTTCTTC. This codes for CASSPTISYNEQFF.

CDR3 DNA: TGTGCCAGCAGCCGTCCCGGGGGTGAGCAGTTCTTC. Translating it yields CASSRPGGEQFF. The rearrangement joins TRBV7-9 to TRBJ2-1; a possible D gene is TRBD2 (6 bases). This CDR3 comprises 12 residues. Deletions cut 5 bases from V and 9 bases from J, with 11 bases between. The germline CDR1 and CDR2 sequences are SEHNR and FQNEAQ (reference sequence).

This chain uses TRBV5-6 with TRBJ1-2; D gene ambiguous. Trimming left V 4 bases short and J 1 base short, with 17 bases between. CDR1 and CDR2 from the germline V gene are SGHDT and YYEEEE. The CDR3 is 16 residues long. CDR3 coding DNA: TGTGCCAGCAGCCCGTTGGTACAGAATTTTAACTATGGCTACACCTTC. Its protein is CASSPLVQNFNYGYTF.

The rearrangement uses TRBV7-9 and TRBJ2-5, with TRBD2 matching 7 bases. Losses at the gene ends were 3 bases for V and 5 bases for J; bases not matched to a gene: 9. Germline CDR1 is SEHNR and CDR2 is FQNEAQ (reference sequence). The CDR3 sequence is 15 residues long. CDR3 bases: TGTGCCAGCAGCTTTGCTCGAGCGGGGTTGGAGACCCAGTACTTC. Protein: CASSFARAGLETQYF.

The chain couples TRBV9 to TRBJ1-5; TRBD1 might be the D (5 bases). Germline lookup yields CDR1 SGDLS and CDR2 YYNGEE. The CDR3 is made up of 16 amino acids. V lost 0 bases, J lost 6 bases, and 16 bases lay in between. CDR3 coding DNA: TGTGCCAGCAGCGTAGAGGGTACAGGTTGGGGTCAGCCCCAGCATTTT. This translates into CASSVEGTGWGQPQHF.

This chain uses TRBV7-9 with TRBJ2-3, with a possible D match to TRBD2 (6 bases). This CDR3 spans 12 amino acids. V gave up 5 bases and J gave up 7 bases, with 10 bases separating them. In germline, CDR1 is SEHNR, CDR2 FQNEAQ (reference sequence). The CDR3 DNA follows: TGTGCCAGCAGCACGGCGGGAAATACGCAGTATTTT. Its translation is CASSTAGNTQYF.

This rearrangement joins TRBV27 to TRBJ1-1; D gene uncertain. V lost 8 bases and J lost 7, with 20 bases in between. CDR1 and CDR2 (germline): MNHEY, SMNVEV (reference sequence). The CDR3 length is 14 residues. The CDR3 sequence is CASSSSRIAFEAFF. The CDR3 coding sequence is TGTGCCAGCTCGTCCTCACGAATAGCCTTTGAAGCTTTCTTT.

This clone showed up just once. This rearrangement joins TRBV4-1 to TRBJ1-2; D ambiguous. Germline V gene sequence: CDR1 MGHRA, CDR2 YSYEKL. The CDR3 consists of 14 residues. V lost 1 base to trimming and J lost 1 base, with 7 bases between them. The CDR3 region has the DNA TGCGCCAGCAGCCAAGTTTCCGTTAACTATGGCTACACCTTC. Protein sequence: CASSQVSVNYGYTF.

CDR3 nucleotide sequence: TGTGCCACCAGTGCCGACAGGGGGCTTAGGGATACGCAGTATTTT. It is translated as CATSADRGLRDTQYF. The V call is TRBV24-1, the J call TRBJ2-3, with 10 bases matching TRBD1. Trimming removed 5 bases from V and 6 bases from J; junction bases left unmatched: 7. This CDR3 is built from 15 residues. The germline V gene has CDR1 KGHDR and CDR2 SFDVKD.

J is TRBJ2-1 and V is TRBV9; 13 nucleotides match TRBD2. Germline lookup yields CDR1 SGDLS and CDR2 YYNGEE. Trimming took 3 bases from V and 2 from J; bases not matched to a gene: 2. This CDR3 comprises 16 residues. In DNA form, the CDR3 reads TGTGCCAGCAGCGGAACTAGCGGGGGGGCCTACAATGAGCAGTTCTTC. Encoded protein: CASSGTSGGAYNEQFF.

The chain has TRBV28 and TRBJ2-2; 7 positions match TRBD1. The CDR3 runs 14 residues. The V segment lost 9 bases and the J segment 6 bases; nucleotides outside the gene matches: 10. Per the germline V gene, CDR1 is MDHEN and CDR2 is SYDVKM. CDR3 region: CASLTGSWAGELFF. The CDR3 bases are TGTGCCAGTCTGACAGGGTCCTGGGCCGGGGAGCTGTTTTTT.

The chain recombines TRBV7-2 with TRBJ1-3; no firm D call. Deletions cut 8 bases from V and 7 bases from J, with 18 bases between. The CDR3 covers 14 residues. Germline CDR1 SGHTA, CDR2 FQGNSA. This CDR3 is CASGNTPRGNTIYF. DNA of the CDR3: TGTGCCAGCGGCAATACCCCGCGAGGGAACACCATATATTTT.

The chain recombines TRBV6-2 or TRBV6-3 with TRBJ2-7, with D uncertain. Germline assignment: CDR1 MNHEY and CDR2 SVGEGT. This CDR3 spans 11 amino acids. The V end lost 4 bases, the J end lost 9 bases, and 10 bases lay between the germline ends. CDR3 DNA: TGTGCCAGCAGTTCCCCTTCTCCGCAGTACTTC. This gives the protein CASSSPSPQYF.

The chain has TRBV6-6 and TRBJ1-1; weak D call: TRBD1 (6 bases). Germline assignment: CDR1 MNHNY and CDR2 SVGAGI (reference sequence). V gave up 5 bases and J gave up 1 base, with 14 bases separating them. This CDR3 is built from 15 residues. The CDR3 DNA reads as TGTGCCAGCAGTCCCCTCGGACAGACGAACACTGAAGCTTTCTTT. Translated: CASSPLGQTNTEAFF.